This T cell receptor beta chain emerged from a study of T cells in Graves' hyperthyroidism and ophthalmopathy. Across the whole study: Peripheral blood was acquired at first diagnosis, ahead of any therapy whatsoever.

TCR beta CDR3 region amplification was performed from RNA transcripts. The TCR CDR3 was amplified in a first-round RT-PCR using the HTBI primer set. Each CDR3 protein is one row after TCRdb ran MiXCR on the multiplex PCR reads. The sample has roughly 110,000 distinct CDR3 sequences, approximately 16% seen once. Stable hyperthyroidism: no ophthalmopathy progression over 18 months of follow-up. Exclusion of a patient resulted from uncontrolled infection, other autoimmune disease, pregnancy or lactation. Germline values: CDR1 MDHEN, CDR2 SYDVKM. The CDR3 runs to 18 residues. The V and J ends lost 9 bases and 1 base, in that order; junction bases with no gene match: 15. The table lists this clonotype with many counts.

The chain couples TRBV28 to TRBJ2-2; TRBD1 matches at 9 bases. The sequenced material came from blood. The source of this sequence is a woman aged 45-60 years with Graves' hyperthyroidism. The CDR3 reads CASMPGQGTPRNTGELFF. The CDR3 DNA sequence: TGTGCCAGTATGCCGGGACAGGGAACCCCACGGAACACCGGGGAGCTGTTTTTT.